The clone carrying this T cell receptor beta chain was seen a few times. Between the trimmed V and J ends, which lost 0 bases and 6 bases, there was a span of 6 bases. The CDR3 consists of 13 residues. Germline CDR1 is DFQATT and CDR2 is SNEGSKA (reference sequence). Time point meaning: newly diagnosed GD, antithyroid drugs for less than 3 months. From RNA extracted from PBMCs, the TCR library was made. The source of the sample is a study of regulatory T cells in long-lasting Graves disease. CDR3 regions were amplified by Arm-PCR using iRepertoire HTBI primers to build TCR beta libraries. TCRdb reprocessed the multiplex PCR reads with MiXCR, giving one entry per CDR3 protein. Among some 560,000 distinct CDR3 sequences listed, 16% were seen once. These same data were also listed under a study on T cells in Graves' hyperthyroidism and ophthalmopathy.

This clonotype was obtained from a woman between 40 and 65 years old with Graves disease. Specimen: peripheral blood mononuclear cells (PBMCs), collected at new diagnosis, from a patient treated with antithyroid drugs. The chain employs TRBV20-1 and TRBJ1-6, with no clear D. The CDR3 DNA follows: TGCAGTGCTAGAGAAGACCTTAATTCACCCCTCCACTTT. It specifies CSAREDLNSPLHF.